This is a list of T cell receptor beta chains from one sample in a study of cytomegalovirus exposure and HLA in healthy donors. Method: immunoSEQ multiplex PCR; TCRdb's copy keeps in-frame clones and lacks some. The sample has about 170,000 clones, 82% seen once. The source material was PBMCs. Receptors originate from a girl aged 2 to 10 in good health and CMV-seropositive. Each CDR3 is given with its conserved first and last residue. A D gene is named only where the DNA matches it firmly. Only some rows state a clone size, as once, few, many or a class for expanded clones.

clone_size	d_call	v_call	j_call	cdr3_aa	cdr3_nt
.	TRBD1	TRBV6-1	TRBJ2-7	CASSDGTGGYEQYF	TGTGCCAGCAGTGACGGGACAGGCGGGTACGAGCAGTACTTC
few	.	TRBV28	TRBJ1-5	CASTADTADLEPQHF	TGTGCCAGCACCGCGGACACCGCCGATCTAGAACCCCAGCATTTT
.	TRBD2	TRBV5-1	TRBJ2-5	CASSPNYLAGEETQYF	TGCGCCAGCAGCCCCAATTACTTAGCGGGAGAAGAGACCCAGTACTTC
.	TRBD1	TRBV13	TRBJ1-2	CASSSADRGTDLDYGYTF	TGTGCCAGCAGCTCCGCCGACAGGGGAACAGACCTAGACTATGGCTACACCTTC
once	TRBD2	TRBV19	TRBJ2-2	CASSIRLAGGLGDTGELFF	TGTGCCAGTAGTATAAGACTAGCGGGAGGATTAGGGGACACCGGGGAGCTGTTTTTT
.	TRBD1	TRBV4-1	TRBJ2-7	CASSQPRQGLEQYF	TGCGCCAGCAGCCAACCTCGACAGGGGCTCGAGCAGTACTTC
.	.	TRBV27	TRBJ1-5	CASSLFGSGLQPQHF	TGTGCCAGCAGTTTATTCGGATCAGGGCTTCAGCCCCAGCATTTT
.	.	TRBV13	TRBJ2-5	CASSIRQVLRGETQYF	TGTGCCAGCAGCATTCGACAGGTCCTCAGAGGAGAGACCCAGTACTTC
.	.	TRBV5-6	TRBJ1-1	CASSLDGRPPNEAFF	TGTGCCAGCAGCTTAGACGGGAGGCCACCGAATGAAGCTTTCTTT
.	.	TRBV28	TRBJ2-2	CASSLFPRGTGELFF	TGTGCCAGCAGTTTATTTCCTCGGGGGACCGGGGAGCTGTTTTTT
once	TRBD2	TRBV29-1	TRBJ2-3	CSVTTSGSSGGADTQYF	TGCAGCGTCACGACTAGCGGGAGCTCGGGGGGCGCAGATACGCAGTATTTT